This entry describes one T cell receptor (beta chain). As yet, its antigen is unknown. The entry originates in a study of T cells in Graves' hyperthyroidism and ophthalmopathy. The study's findings and limits: Most expanded thyroid clonotypes above 0.001 also appeared in blood.

The authors took PBMCs from 9.5 to 10 ml fresh peripheral blood. Per the germline V gene, CDR1 is MNHEY and CDR2 is SMNVEV (reference sequence). The CDR3 loop spans 13 amino acids. The V end lost 1 base, the J end lost 3 bases, and 4 bases lay between the germline ends. Amplified TCR beta CDR3 regions derived from RNA transcripts. HTBI primers were employed in a first-round RT-PCR of the TCR CDR3. TCRdb recomputed calls from the multiplex PCR reads with MiXCR, one row per CDR3 protein. The sample includes roughly 600,000 distinct CDR3 sequences, roughly 15% of them seen just once. The chain recombines TRBV27 with TRBJ1-3; D is undetermined. This receptor was taken from a woman between 45 and 65 years old with Graves' ophthalmopathy. The sequenced sample was blood. CDR3 nucleotide sequence: TGTGCCAGCAGTTTATTCCTTGGAAACACCATATATTTT. This encodes CASSLFLGNTIYF.